This TCR beta chain stems from a study of regulatory T cells in long-lasting Graves disease. The CDR3 covers 17 residues. The V gene's germline CDR1 is MDHEN and CDR2 SYDVKM. About this clonotype: A junction end diverges from the germline sequence, so it may reflect a read error.

Construction of TCR beta libraries relied on iRepertoire HTBI primers and on Arm-PCR targeting CDR3 regions. TCRdb processed the multiplex PCR reads anew with MiXCR; each CDR3 protein has one entry. The table records some 600,000 distinct CDR3 sequences, roughly 16% of them present only once. Time point here: newly diagnosed GD, antithyroid drugs for less than 3 months. RNA from PBMCs was the source of the TCR library. The same data also went into a second study, on T cells in Graves' hyperthyroidism and ophthalmopathy.

The chain recombines TRBV28 with TRBJ2-4, with 8 bases fitting TRBD2. The sequence was collected from a man younger than 35 with Graves disease. The specimen comprised peripheral blood mononuclear cells (PBMCs), sampled at new diagnosis, from a patient treated with antithyroid drugs. The CDR3 loop reads CASSPHGAGLAKDIQYF. The CDR3 DNA sequence: TGTGCCAGCAGTCCCCACGGGGCAGGACTAGCCAAAGACATTCAGTACTTC. The full variable domain, rest sourced from reference TRBV28 and TRBJ2-4, is DVKVTQSSRYLVKRTGEKVFLECVQDMDHENMFWYRQDPGLGLRLIYFSYDVKMKEKGDIPEGYSVSREKKERFSLILESASTNQTSMYLCASSPHGAGLAKDIQYFGAGTRLSVL.